Presented here are 26 T cell receptor beta chains from one specimen sequenced in a study of response to subunit inactivated influenza vaccine. One entry per CDR3 protein results from TCRdb running MiXCR on the RT-PCR reads. The table lists hundreds of thousands of distinct CDR3 sequences, about 15% of them singletons. Source: PBMCs from blood, taken approximately 15 days before vaccination. These receptors originate from a man aged 45-65 years who received an inactivated influenza vaccine.

The chain has TRBV30 and TRBJ1-2; unclear D gene. Trimming shortened V by 4 bases and J by 4 bases, and 19 bases separated the two germline ends. The CDR3 has 15 amino acids. The V gene's germline CDR1 is GTSNPN and CDR2 SVGIG (reference sequence). CDR3 nucleotide sequence: TGTGCCTGGAACCCCTCGGAAAATCTCCCCTATGGCTACACCTTC. Amino acid sequence: CAWNPSENLPYGYTF.

This clonotype was detected a few times. This chain links TRBV20-1 with TRBJ1-4; D not resolved. Germline CDR1 DFQATT, CDR2 SNEGSKA (reference sequence). There are 13 residues in the CDR3. V was cut by 6 bases and J by 8 bases, with 16 bases left in between. The CDR3 protein is CSAIAEPGEKLFF. In DNA, the CDR3 is TGCAGTGCCATAGCAGAACCGGGGGAAAAACTGTTTTTT.

This chain uses TRBV20-1 with TRBJ1-5, with D maybe TRBD1 (5 bases). Per germline, CDR1 DFQATT and CDR2 SNEGSKA (reference sequence). V dropped 3 bases and J dropped 3 bases, with 9 bases sitting between them. The CDR3 is 13 residues long. In DNA form, the CDR3 reads TGCAGTGCTAGGGGACGGACCAATCAGCCCCAGCATTTT. Translated, it gives CSARGRTNQPQHF.

There are many counts of this clonotype. The J gene is TRBJ2-6, the V gene TRBV12-3 or TRBV12-4; possibly TRBD1 for D (6 bases). The V gene lost 1 base and the J gene lost 4 bases, with 11 bases spanning the gap. CDR3 length equals 16 residues. The CDR3 reads CASSLVGAKGANVLTF. CDR3 bases: TGTGCCAGCAGTTTAGTGGGGGCGAAAGGGGCCAACGTCCTGACTTTC.

This clonotype was observed a few times. The chain carries TRBV6-1 and TRBJ2-5; possible D gene TRBD2, 5 bases. CDR1 MNHNS and CDR2 SASEGT come from the germline V gene. The CDR3 has 15 amino acids. Trimming shortened V by 2 bases and J by 0 bases, and 10 bases separated the two germline ends. Here the CDR3 reads CASSETRLYQETQYF. CDR3 coding DNA: TGTGCCAGCAGTGAAACTAGACTGTACCAAGAGACCCAGTACTTC.

The sample holds many counts of this clonotype. The junction differs from germline at one of its ends, possibly a read error. The V call is TRBV12-3 or TRBV12-4, the J call TRBJ2-5; possible D gene TRBD2, 6 bases. The CDR3 is 13 amino acids. The CDR3 region is CASGLGGQETQYF. The CDR3 region has the DNA TGTGCCAGCGGTTTGGGGGGCCAAGAGACCCAGTACTTC.

This clonotype was seen a few times. The V and J genes are TRBV6-2 or TRBV6-3 and TRBJ1-3, with a possible D match to TRBD1 (5 bases). CDR1 MNHEY and CDR2 SVGEGT come from the germline V gene. The CDR3 consists of 16 residues. The V end was cut by 4 bases, the J end by 0 bases, with 13 bases between. Here the CDR3 DNA reads TGTGCCAGCAGTTCCCCGGGACGGATCTCTGGAAACACCATATATTTT. Protein: CASSSPGRISGNTIYF.

The V call is TRBV5-6, the J call TRBJ2-2, with 12 bases fitting TRBD1. V trimming: 2 bases; J trimming: 8 bases; junction bases outside the gene matches: 7. The CDR3 has 16 amino acids. The V gene's germline CDR1 is SGHDT and CDR2 YYEEEE. CDR3 sequence reads: CASSLPGQGARGELFF. Here the CDR3 DNA reads TGTGCCAGCAGCTTACCGGGACAGGGGGCGAGAGGGGAGCTGTTTTTT.

This chain links TRBV24-1 with TRBJ2-1; 10 nucleotides align to TRBD1. CDR1 KGHDR and CDR2 SFDVKD come from the germline V gene. The CDR3 sequence is 16 residues long. The V and J ends lost 7 bases and 6 bases, in that order; junction bases with no gene match: 11. The CDR3 coding sequence is TGTGCCACCAGCGTAACCGGGACAGGGGTTGGCAATGAGCAGTTCTTC. It translates to CATSVTGTGVGNEQFF.

V usage is TRBV6-2 or TRBV6-3 and J usage is TRBJ2-1; TRBD2 matches 8 bases. The CDR3 loop spans 17 amino acids. Germline trimming cut 5 bases from V and 5 bases from J; bases unmatched to any gene: 14. The V gene's germline CDR1 is MNHEY and CDR2 SVGEGT. CDR3 in amino acids: CASSPSPGLVFHNEQFF. The CDR3 region has the DNA TGTGCCAGCAGTCCCTCACCGGGACTAGTATTCCACAATGAGCAGTTCTTC.

This clonotype was observed a few times. V and J are TRBV7-6 and TRBJ1-1; maybe TRBD1 (5 bases). CDR1 SGHVS and CDR2 FNYEAQ come from the germline V gene. The CDR3 consists of 20 residues. V gave up 1 base and J gave up 0 bases, with 24 bases separating them. Written as DNA, the CDR3 is TGTGCCAGCAGCTTAGTACCGGGGGGGGAAACCGCAAGGTTGAACACTGAAGCTTTCTTT. Protein: CASSLVPGGETARLNTEAFF.

The chain has TRBV11-2 and TRBJ1-1; the D gene is possibly TRBD1 (5 bases). Deletions cut 6 bases from V and 0 bases from J, with 17 bases between. This CDR3 is 16 amino acids long. Germline loops: CDR1 SGHAT, CDR2 FQNNGV. CDR3 nucleotides: TGTGCCAGCAGGGAGGTTGGGGCTAAGATGAACACTGAAGCTTTCTTT. It codes for CASREVGAKMNTEAFF.

The chain recombines TRBV7-2 with TRBJ2-7; 7 bases agree with TRBD1. This CDR3 is built from 15 residues. CDR1 and CDR2 from the germline V gene are SGHTA and FQGNSA. V lost 2 bases to trimming and J lost 3 bases; unmatched junction nucleotides: 7. CDR3 sequence (DNA): TGTGCCAGCAGCTTATTCCGGGACAGAGTCTACGAGCAGTACTTC. It encodes CASSLFRDRVYEQYF.

The chain has TRBV7-8 and TRBJ1-1; D gene uncertain. The germline gives CDR1 SGHVS, CDR2 FQNEAQ. Trimming shortened V by 3 bases and J by 1 base, and 12 bases separated the two germline ends. The CDR3 has 15 amino acids. CDR3: CASSLSDVENTEAFF. The CDR3 nucleotides read TGTGCCAGCAGCTTGTCCGACGTGGAGAACACTGAAGCTTTCTTT.

This clonotype was counted a few times. The germline gene is not matched at one end of the junction; a read error may be the cause. The genes are TRBV5-1 and TRBJ2-1; either TRBD1 or TRBD2 may fit D (5 bases each). This CDR3 is 16 amino acids long. The germline CDR1 and CDR2 sequences are SGHRS and YFSETQ. CDR3 nucleotides: TGCGCCAGCAACGAGGGGATCCTTAGCTCCTACAGTGAGCAGTTCTTC. Translation gives CASNEGILSSYSEQFF.

This clonotype was picked up a small number of times. This rearrangement joins TRBV28 to TRBJ2-7; 9 nucleotides align to TRBD2. The germline gives CDR1 MDHEN, CDR2 SYDVKM. The trim removed 5 bases at V and 7 bases at J, leaving 9 bases unmatched. CDR3 length equals 14 residues. The chain's CDR3 is CASSDRAGGREQYF. The CDR3 coding sequence is TGTGCCAGCAGTGATCGAGCGGGGGGAAGGGAGCAGTACTTC.

The rearrangement uses TRBV29-1 and TRBJ1-1, with D unresolved. Germline assignment: CDR1 SQVTM and CDR2 ANQGSEA. The ends were cut back, 5 bases at V and 3 bases at J, with 19 bases in the middle. The CDR3 loop spans 15 amino acids. Here the CDR3 reads CSVSDVTLGYTEAFF. CDR3 DNA: TGCAGCGTTTCGGACGTTACCCTTGGGTACACTGAAGCTTTCTTT.

This clonotype turned up a few times. The CDR3 sequence: CASSPTLRTGGSYEQYF. CDR3 bases: TGCGCCAGCAGCCCAACCCTACGGACAGGGGGCTCCTACGAGCAGTACTTC. V is TRBV5-1 and J is TRBJ2-7, with 10 bases that match TRBD1. Germline CDR1 reads SGHRS; CDR2 reads YFSETQ. V dropped 4 bases and J dropped 0; count of bases not matched to a gene: 10. CDR3 length equals 17 residues. The complete variable domain, with remaining parts taken from reference TRBV5-1 and TRBJ2-7, reads KAGVTQTPRYLIKTRGQQVTLSCSPISGHRSVSWYQQTPGQGLQFLFEYFSETQRNKGNFPGRFSGRQFSNSRSEMNVSTLELGDSALYLCASSPTLRTGGSYEQYFGPGTRLTVT.

V is TRBV3-1 and J is TRBJ2-2, with D perhaps given as TRBD1 or TRBD2 (5 bases each). CDR1 is LGHDT and CDR2 is YNNKEL in the germline V gene (reference sequence). Trimming stripped 8 bases from V and 1 base from J, with 11 bases between. The CDR3 has 14 amino acids. CDR3 DNA: TGTGCCAGCGCGACTACAGGGAACACCGGGGAGCTGTTTTTT. This encodes CASATTGNTGELFF.

The CDR3 spells CASSPGRTNEQFF. The CDR3 DNA reads TGCGCCAGCAGCCCGGGACGTACCAATGAGCAGTTCTTC. The J gene is TRBJ2-1, the V gene TRBV5-1; D assignment may be TRBD1 or TRBD2 (5 bases each). Trimming took off 4 bases at V and 6 bases at J, with 11 bases between the two ends. Germline V lookup: CDR1 SGHRS, CDR2 YFSETQ. This CDR3 region has 13 residues.

V is TRBV5-1 and J is TRBJ2-3; D is perhaps TRBD1 or TRBD2 (6 bases each). Germline CDR1 and CDR2: SGHRS and YFSETQ. V lost 0 bases, J lost 4 bases, and 12 bases lay in between. This CDR3 spans 15 amino acids. CDR3 bases: TGCGCCAGCAGCTTGGATGGGGGGCGGGCAGATACGCAGTATTTT. Protein product: CASSLDGGRADTQYF. The full variable domain, with the rest looked up from reference TRBV5-1 and TRBJ2-3, is KAGVTQTPRYLIKTRGQQVTLSCSPISGHRSVSWYQQTPGQGLQFLFEYFSETQRNKGNFPGRFSGRQFSNSRSEMNVSTLELGDSALYLCASSLDGGRADTQYFGPGTRLTVL.

This clonotype has a handful of counts. The rearrangement joins TRBV11-2 to TRBJ2-5; D gene unclear. V was shortened by 0 bases and J by 1 base, with 9 bases between the two germline ends. The CDR3 runs 15 residues. Germline CDR1 is SGHAT and CDR2 is FQNNGV. The CDR3 coding sequence is TGTGCCAGCAGCTTAGATAGATTGGGCCAAGAGACCCAGTACTTC. Its protein is CASSLDRLGQETQYF. Together with reference TRBV11-2 and TRBJ2-5, the CDR3 gives the full variable domain: EAGVAQSPRYKIIEKRQSVAFWCNPISGHATLYWYQQILGQGPKLLIQFQNNGVVDDSQLPKDRFSAERLKGVDSTLKIQPAKLEDSAVYLCASSLDRLGQETQYFGPGTRLLVL.

V usage is TRBV19 and J usage is TRBJ1-3; D is ambiguous. Germline V gene sequence: CDR1 LNHDA, CDR2 SQIVND (reference sequence). This CDR3 is built from 15 residues. Trimming took off 5 bases at V and 0 bases at J, with 11 bases between the two ends. In DNA, the CDR3 is TGTGCCAGTAGTCGCTGGCGGAGCTCTGGAAACACCATATATTTT. As protein: CASSRWRSSGNTIYF.

CDR3 in amino acids: CASSEGGQGRSPLHF. The CDR3 DNA is TGTGCCAGCAGTGAAGGGGGACAGGGGAGATCACCCCTCCACTTT. This chain uses TRBV6-1 with TRBJ1-6, with TRBD1 matching over 10 bases. The CDR3 sequence is 15 residues long. The J segment lost 10 bases and the V segment lost 1 base, leaving 4 bases of the junction unmatched. Looked up from germline, CDR1 is MNHNS and CDR2 is SASEGT.

This CDR3 reads CSVGGVSTSTDTQYF. The CDR3 DNA reads as TGCAGCGTCGGGGGGGTTTCAACTAGCACAGATACGCAGTATTTT. The chain combines TRBV29-1 with TRBJ2-3; 8 nucleotides match TRBD2. From germline, CDR1 is SQVTM and CDR2 ANQGSEA. V was clipped by 6 bases and J by 0 bases; unmatched bases: 8. The CDR3 spans 15 residues.

This clonotype has just a few counts. The chain links TRBV20-1 to TRBJ2-7; 12 bases are a match to TRBD2. There are 13 residues in the CDR3. The germline gives CDR1 DFQATT, CDR2 SNEGSKA (reference sequence). V lost 6 bases and J lost 7; bases outside the gene matches: 7. The CDR3 DNA follows: TGCAGTGCGACTTTACTAGCGGGAGGAGAGCAGTACTTC. Translation gives CSATLLAGGEQYF.